Listed here is a single T cell receptor (beta chain). Researchers amplified the TCR beta CDR3 regions from RNA transcripts. TCR CDR3 underwent first-round RT-PCR with the HTBI primer set. TCRdb redid the calling of the multiplex PCR reads with MiXCR, one entry per CDR3 protein. The sample contains 600,000 to 700,000 distinct CDR3 sequences, about 45% of which appear only once. The sample is drawn from a study of T cells in Graves' hyperthyroidism and ophthalmopathy. Exclusions: uncontrolled infection, other autoimmune disease, pregnancy, lactation. This TCR was recovered from an adult man with Graves' disease, either hyperthyroidism or ophthalmopathy (not recorded which). The specimen was peripheral blood or thyroid tissue (not recorded which).

The CDR3, as DNA: TGTGCCAGCAGCCCCATAGCCCTAAAGGGCGCCCATATGAACACTGAAGCTTTCTTT. This sequence encodes CASSPIALKGAHMNTEAFF. The gene calls are TRBV7-9 and TRBJ1-1; D gene ambiguous. Germline V gene lookup returns CDR1 SEHNR and CDR2 FQNEAQ (reference sequence). The CDR3 is 19 amino acids. The V gene lost 5 bases and the J gene lost 0 bases, with 25 bases spanning the gap.